This entry describes one T cell receptor (beta chain). As yet, its antigen is unknown. The sample originates from a study of cytomegalovirus exposure and HLA in healthy donors. Study-wide points: When the data were analyzed later, several of the most significant clusters appeared to be linked to common viral pathogens. Among TCR beta chains, those listed as cytomegalovirus-associated numbered over 150.

PCR involved 60 Vbeta and 13 Jbeta primers. Libraries were prepared by immunoSEQ multiplex PCR; TCRdb keeps only in-frame clonotypes and omits some of them. The sample records roughly 84,000 clones, around 68% being singletons. The germline gives CDR1 SGHAT, CDR2 FQNNGV. This CDR3 region has 16 residues. With 1 base clipped from V and 4 bases from J, the junction kept 5 bases outside the gene matches. This clonotype was obtained from a woman aged 35 to 49 in good health and CMV-seropositive. V usage is TRBV11-2 and J usage is TRBJ2-3; TRBD2 matches 10 bases. The sample taken for sequencing was PBMCs. The CDR3 DNA reads as TGTGCCAGCAGCTTAGGGCTAGCGGGAGCCGCAGATACGCAGTATTTT. It encodes CASSLGLAGAADTQYF.